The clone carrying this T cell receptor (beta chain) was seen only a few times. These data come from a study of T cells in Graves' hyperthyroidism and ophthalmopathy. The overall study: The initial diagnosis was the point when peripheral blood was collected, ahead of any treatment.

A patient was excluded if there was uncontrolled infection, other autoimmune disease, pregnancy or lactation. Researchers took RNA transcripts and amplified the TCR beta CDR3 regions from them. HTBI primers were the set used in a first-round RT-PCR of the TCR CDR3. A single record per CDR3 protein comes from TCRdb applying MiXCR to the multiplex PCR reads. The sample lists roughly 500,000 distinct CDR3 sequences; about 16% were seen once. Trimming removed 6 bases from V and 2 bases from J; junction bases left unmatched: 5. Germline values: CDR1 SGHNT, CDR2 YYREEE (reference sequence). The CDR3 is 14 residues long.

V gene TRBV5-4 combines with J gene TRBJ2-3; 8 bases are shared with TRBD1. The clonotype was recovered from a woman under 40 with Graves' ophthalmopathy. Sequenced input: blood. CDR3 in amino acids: CASNPGQDTDTQYF. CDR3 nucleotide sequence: TGTGCCAGCAATCCGGGACAGGACACAGATACGCAGTATTTT.